This TCR beta chain stems from a study of tumor-infiltrating lymphocytes in primary liver carcinoma. Turning to the study itself: Sequenced samples came back with roughly 3.5 to 7.13 million productive TCRbeta reads, and the counts looked alike across tissue types.

Details on this clonotype: Its antigen remains unidentified.

The source material, about 17-31 mg of unsorted bulk tissue, was used to co-extract RNA and DNA. The investigators made TCR beta cDNA from 500 ng total RNA, using a constant-region primer. Libraries covering TCR beta were generated through three nested multiplex PCR rounds (using a slightly modified ARM-PCR). In TCRdb, the multiplex PCR reads were re-called with MiXCR into one record per CDR3 protein. This table holds 65,000 to 90,000 distinct CDR3 sequences, 55% to 85% found once. Regarding the study as a whole: Relative to blood, tumors carried a significantly larger fraction of the repertoire in their top 250 clones (p = 0.039).

The sample was liver tumor tissue from sampling region 1. The sample's subset: tumor region T1, superior pole. The TCR was taken from a man aged 40-55 years with primary liver carcinoma and hepatitis B virus infection.

CDR3 amino acids: CAWDGQTHTGELFF. The CDR3 DNA sequence: TGTGCCTGGGATGGACAAACCCACACCGGGGAGCTGTTTTTT. The gene calls are TRBV30 and TRBJ2-2; a weak D match, TRBD1 (5 bases). CDR1 is GTSNPN and CDR2 is SVGIG in the germline V gene (reference sequence). The CDR3 sequence is 14 residues long. Trimming removed 5 bases at V and 3 bases at J, with 13 bases between.